The clone carrying this T cell receptor beta chain showed up many times. Its antigen remains unknown. Previously described methods and listed TCR primers produced bulk TCR libraries. Using its own MiXCR run on the PCR reads, TCRdb lists one record per CDR3 protein. The sample consists of some 680,000 distinct CDR3 sequences, 25% of them appearing once. The entry originates in a study of molecular identifiers for immune sequencing clone quantification. Study-wide results and limits: Investigators reportedly could detect spiked Jurkat TCR RNA from one cell among some 940,000 naive cells.

The CDR3 totals 13 residues. The V gene lost 1 base and the J gene lost 6 bases, with 9 bases spanning the gap. CDR1 is SEHNR and CDR2 is FQNEAQ in the germline V gene (reference sequence). Sequenced material: naive CD8+ T cells from blood, with Jurkat cell RNA spiked in. Subset denoted: FACS-sorted CD8+CD4-CCR7+CD45RA+ naive T cells. The sequence was obtained from a human donor in good health. Some libraries in this study had Jurkat cell RNA spiked in. The rearrangement joins TRBV7-9 to TRBJ1-1; D is undetermined. CDR3 in amino acids: CASSLVGYAEAFF. The CDR3 nucleotides are TGTGCCAGCAGCTTAGTGGGGTATGCTGAAGCTTTCTTT.